This T cell receptor beta chain was identified in a study of T cells in Graves' hyperthyroidism and ophthalmopathy. Whole-study results and caveats: From stable hyperthyroidism, ophthalmopathy was set apart by a 13 V-J model. Most thyroid-expanded clonotypes above 0.001 were also found in blood.

As concerns this clonotype: What it binds is unknown.

V gave up 7 bases and J gave up 7 bases; unmatched junction bases: 11. The CDR3 has 14 amino acids. The germline V gene encodes CDR1 SGHRS and CDR2 YFSETQ. Regions amplified from RNA transcripts were the TCR beta CDR3 regions. The HTBI primer set drove a first-round RT-PCR of the TCR CDR3. MiXCR was run by TCRdb on the multiplex PCR reads, yielding one entry per CDR3 protein. The data show fewer than 400,000 distinct CDR3 sequences, with 20% to 30% seen just once and about 70% held by the top ten. The receptor's source is a man aged 50 or older with Graves' hyperthyroidism. The sample taken for sequencing was blood. The genes are TRBV5-1 and TRBJ2-1; 7 bases fit TRBD2. CDR3 region: CASSRGDSLNEQFF. CDR3 bases: TGCGCCAGCTCTCGGGGGGATTCTTTAAATGAGCAGTTCTTC.